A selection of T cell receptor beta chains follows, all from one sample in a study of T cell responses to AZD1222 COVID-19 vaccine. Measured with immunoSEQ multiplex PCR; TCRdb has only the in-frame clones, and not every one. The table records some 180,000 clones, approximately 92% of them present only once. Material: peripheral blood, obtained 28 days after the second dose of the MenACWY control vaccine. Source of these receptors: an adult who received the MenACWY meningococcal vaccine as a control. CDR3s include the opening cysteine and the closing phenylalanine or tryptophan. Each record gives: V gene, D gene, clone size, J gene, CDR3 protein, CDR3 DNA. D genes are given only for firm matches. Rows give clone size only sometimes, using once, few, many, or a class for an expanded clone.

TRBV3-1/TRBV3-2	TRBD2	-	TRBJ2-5	CASSHQAPGLAGGRRVTQYF	TGTGCCAGCAGCCATCAAGCCCCGGGACTAGCGGGGGGGCGAAGGGTGACCCAGTACTTC
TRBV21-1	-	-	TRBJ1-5	CASSKAGEGNQPQHF	TGTGCCAGCAGCAAAGCGGGGGAGGGCAATCAGCCCCAGCATTTT
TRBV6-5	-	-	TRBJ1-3	CASPTHDSGNTIYF	TGTGCCTCCCCAACCCATGACTCTGGAAACACCATATATTTT
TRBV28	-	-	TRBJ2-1	CASRKGGDNEQFF	TGTGCCAGCAGAAAAGGGGGGGACAATGAGCAGTTCTTC
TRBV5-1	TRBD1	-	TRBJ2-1	CASSLGGRQGANEQFF	TGCGCCAGCAGCTTGGGAGGTAGACAGGGGGCGAATGAGCAGTTCTTC
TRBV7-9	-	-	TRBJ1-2	CASSSTHNYGYTF	TGTGCCAGCAGCTCCACCCATAACTATGGCTACACCTTC
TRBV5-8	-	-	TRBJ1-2	CASSLRQNPNYGYTF	TGTGCCAGCAGCTTGAGACAGAACCCTAACTATGGCTACACCTTC
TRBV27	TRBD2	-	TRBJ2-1	CASSLRLAGDGEQFF	TGTGCCAGCAGTTTACGCCTAGCGGGGGACGGTGAGCAGTTCTTC
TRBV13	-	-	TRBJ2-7	CASSPVGQGYEQYF	TGTGCCAGCAGCCCTGTGGGGCAGGGCTACGAGCAGTACTTC
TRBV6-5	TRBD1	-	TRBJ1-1	CASSYRGQGTEAFF	TGTGCCAGCAGTTACCGAGGACAGGGCACTGAAGCTTTCTTT
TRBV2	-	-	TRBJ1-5	CASSAGSRARNQPQHF	TGTGCCAGCAGTGCAGGTAGCAGGGCGCGGAATCAGCCCCAGCATTTT
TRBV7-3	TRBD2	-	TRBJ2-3	CASSSTSVGDTQYF	TGTGCCAGCAGTTCGACTAGCGTCGGAGATACGCAGTATTTT
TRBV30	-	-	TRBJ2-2	CAWSVRGLTNTGELFF	TGTGCCTGGAGTGTACGGGGTCTTACGAACACCGGGGAGCTGTTTTTT
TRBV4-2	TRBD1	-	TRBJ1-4	CASRDRGNEKLFF	TGTGCCAGCCGGGACAGGGGAAATGAAAAACTGTTTTTT
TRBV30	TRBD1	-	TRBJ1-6	CAWRQGGNSPLHF	TGTGCCTGGAGACAGGGGGGTAATTCACCCCTCCACTTT
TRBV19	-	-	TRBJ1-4	CAISKSVTDLFYREKLFF	TGTGCCATCTCTAAGTCGGTGACGGACCTCTTCTATCGGGAAAAACTGTTTTTT
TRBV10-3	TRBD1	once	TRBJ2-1	CAISVGTGDNEQFF	TGTGCCATCAGTGTCGGGACAGGGGACAATGAGCAGTTCTTC
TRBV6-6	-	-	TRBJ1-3	CASTPDGNSGNTIYF	TGTGCCAGCACCCCGGACGGGAACTCTGGAAACACCATATATTTT
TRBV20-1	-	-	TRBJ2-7	CSASPGTASYEQYF	TGCAGTGCTAGTCCCGGGACCGCCTCCTACGAGCAGTACTTC
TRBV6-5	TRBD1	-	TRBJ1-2	CASTPHRQGGGYTF	TGTGCCAGCACTCCCCACCGACAGGGCGGAGGCTACACCTTC
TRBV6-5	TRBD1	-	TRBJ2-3	CASRERGRADTQYF	TGTGCCAGCCGGGAAAGGGGGCGCGCAGATACGCAGTATTTT
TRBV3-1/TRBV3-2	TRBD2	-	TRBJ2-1	CASGTSGGNNEQFF	TGTGCCAGCGGGACTAGCGGGGGGAACAATGAGCAGTTCTTC
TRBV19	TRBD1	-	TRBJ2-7	CATGTGKYEQYF	TGTGCCACGGGGACAGGGAAGTACGAGCAGTACTTC
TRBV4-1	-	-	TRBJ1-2	CASSPAGGATSGYTF	TGCGCCAGCAGCCCAGCTGGAGGTGCGACTTCTGGCTACACCTTC
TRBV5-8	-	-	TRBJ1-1	CASRQRSNTEAFF	TGTGCCAGCAGGCAGAGATCGAACACTGAAGCTTTCTTT
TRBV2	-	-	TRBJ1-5	CASSEASDSNQPQHF	TGTGCCAGCAGTGAAGCCTCCGATAGCAATCAGCCCCAGCATTTT
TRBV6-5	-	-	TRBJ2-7	CASTPTAYEQYF	TGTGCCAGCACCCCGACAGCCTACGAGCAGTACTTC
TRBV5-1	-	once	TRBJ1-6	CASSLVVGRSPLHF	TGCGCCAGCAGCTTGGTGGTAGGGCGTTCACCCCTCCACTTT
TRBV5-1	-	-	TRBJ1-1	CASSLAGRSEAFF	TGCGCCAGCAGCTTAGCCGGGCGATCTGAAGCTTTCTTT
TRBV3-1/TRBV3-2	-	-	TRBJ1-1	CASSQVGGNTEAFF	TGTGCCAGCAGCCAAGTTGGGGGGAACACTGAAGCTTTCTTT
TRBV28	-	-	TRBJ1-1	CASTLGMGYEAFF	TGTGCCAGCACCCTTGGGATGGGGTATGAAGCTTTCTTT
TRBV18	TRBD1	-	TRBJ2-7	CASSPSRGLVYEQYF	TGTGCCAGCTCACCGAGCAGGGGGCTGGTATACGAGCAGTACTTC
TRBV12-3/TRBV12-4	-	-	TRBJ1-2	CASSFDRGYTF	TGTGCCAGCAGTTTTGATCGTGGCTACACCTTC
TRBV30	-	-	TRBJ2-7	CAWGGPEAYEQYF	TGTGCCTGGGGAGGCCCTGAGGCCTACGAGCAGTACTTC